This TCR beta chain came from a study of identical twins (dated by TCRdb to about 2016). Context from the whole study: The study deep-sequenced TCR alpha and beta repertoires from monozygotic twins, unrelated adults of various ages and cord blood to test whether fetal clonotypes persist. To rule out contamination, replicate twin experiments were performed at different times with different library preparation protocols.

Only healthy Caucasian donors were included. As to this clonotype: Its specific antigen is unknown. Within one base of it there is no much larger clone, and no base qualities were kept.

Broad study findings and their caveats: In monozygotic twins, out-of-frame TCR alpha sharing was systematically underestimated by recombination models, although the models agreed with sharing between unrelated individuals. Because the same donors could not be followed over many years, conclusions were based on cross-sectional statistical analysis. Zero-insertion analyses could be partly confounded by invariant T cells such as MAIT and iNKT, although diverse VJ usage argued against such confounding for most clonotypes. Compared with coincidental sharing between unrelated individuals, out-of-frame TCR alpha sequences shared between twins showed an excess of sequences with low generation probability. The excess sharing between twins in beta out-of-frame sequences was weaker because fewer shared sequences reduced the signal-to-noise ratio. Fewer insertions were carried by abundant cord blood beta clonotypes, a similar but weaker trend appeared in young adult naive repertoires, and no such trend appeared in memory repertoires.

Library preparation used 5' RACE. Instrument on record: Illumina HiSeq 2000. A universal primer binding site was introduced by template switching, and a unique molecular identifier was present in the final cDNA, enabling accurate counting of TCR cDNA molecules. Specific primers in the conserved constant-segment region were used to synthesize first-strand cDNA for the TCR alpha and beta chains. To control for contamination, every cDNA library carried two barcodes: a SMART-Mk sample barcode plus Illumina barcodes. Two successive PCR steps introduced TruSeq adapter sequences along with Illumina sample barcodes. TCR alpha and beta cDNA libraries were sequenced on the Illumina HiSeq platform with custom primers. The authors' analysis ran thus. MiGEC was used to process raw reads and extract unique molecular identifiers, and MiXCR was used to find CDR3 positions. For each individual, recombination models were inferred using an EM algorithm with the repgenHMM and IGoR tools. The analysis of shared clonotypes was done with the tcR package in R, with sharing normalized by the product of cloneset sizes. To study raw recombination without the effects of thymic and clonal selection, out-of-frame nonproductive sequences were analyzed. The public reads were reprocessed in TCRdb via fastp at Q25 and MiXCR, keeping in-frame beta chains. Rows matching on CDR3 protein sequence are summarized as one entry with the most common DNA and genes. The authors' filters were not applied to this entry. For this sample there are roughly 1,500,000 distinct CDR3 sequences; less than 35% appear just once. The ten top clones hold around 0.25% of the sample.

Trimming at the junction amounts to 4 bases on V and 3 bases on J, and the germline ends lie 12 bases apart. The germline V gene (reference sequence) yields MNHNY for CDR1 and SVGAGI for CDR2. From the cysteine through the phenylalanine, the CDR3 covers 14 amino acids. The kept DNA is CDR3 alone, 42 bases in frame from the first base. This TCR came from a newborn girl in good health. The specimen sequenced was cord blood. The V and J segments used are TRBV6-6 and TRBJ1-1; no D gene is confidently identified. The bases are TGTGCCAGCAGTTCGGAGGGTGGCGACACTGAAGCTTTCTTT. Translated, it reads CASSSEGGDTEAFF.